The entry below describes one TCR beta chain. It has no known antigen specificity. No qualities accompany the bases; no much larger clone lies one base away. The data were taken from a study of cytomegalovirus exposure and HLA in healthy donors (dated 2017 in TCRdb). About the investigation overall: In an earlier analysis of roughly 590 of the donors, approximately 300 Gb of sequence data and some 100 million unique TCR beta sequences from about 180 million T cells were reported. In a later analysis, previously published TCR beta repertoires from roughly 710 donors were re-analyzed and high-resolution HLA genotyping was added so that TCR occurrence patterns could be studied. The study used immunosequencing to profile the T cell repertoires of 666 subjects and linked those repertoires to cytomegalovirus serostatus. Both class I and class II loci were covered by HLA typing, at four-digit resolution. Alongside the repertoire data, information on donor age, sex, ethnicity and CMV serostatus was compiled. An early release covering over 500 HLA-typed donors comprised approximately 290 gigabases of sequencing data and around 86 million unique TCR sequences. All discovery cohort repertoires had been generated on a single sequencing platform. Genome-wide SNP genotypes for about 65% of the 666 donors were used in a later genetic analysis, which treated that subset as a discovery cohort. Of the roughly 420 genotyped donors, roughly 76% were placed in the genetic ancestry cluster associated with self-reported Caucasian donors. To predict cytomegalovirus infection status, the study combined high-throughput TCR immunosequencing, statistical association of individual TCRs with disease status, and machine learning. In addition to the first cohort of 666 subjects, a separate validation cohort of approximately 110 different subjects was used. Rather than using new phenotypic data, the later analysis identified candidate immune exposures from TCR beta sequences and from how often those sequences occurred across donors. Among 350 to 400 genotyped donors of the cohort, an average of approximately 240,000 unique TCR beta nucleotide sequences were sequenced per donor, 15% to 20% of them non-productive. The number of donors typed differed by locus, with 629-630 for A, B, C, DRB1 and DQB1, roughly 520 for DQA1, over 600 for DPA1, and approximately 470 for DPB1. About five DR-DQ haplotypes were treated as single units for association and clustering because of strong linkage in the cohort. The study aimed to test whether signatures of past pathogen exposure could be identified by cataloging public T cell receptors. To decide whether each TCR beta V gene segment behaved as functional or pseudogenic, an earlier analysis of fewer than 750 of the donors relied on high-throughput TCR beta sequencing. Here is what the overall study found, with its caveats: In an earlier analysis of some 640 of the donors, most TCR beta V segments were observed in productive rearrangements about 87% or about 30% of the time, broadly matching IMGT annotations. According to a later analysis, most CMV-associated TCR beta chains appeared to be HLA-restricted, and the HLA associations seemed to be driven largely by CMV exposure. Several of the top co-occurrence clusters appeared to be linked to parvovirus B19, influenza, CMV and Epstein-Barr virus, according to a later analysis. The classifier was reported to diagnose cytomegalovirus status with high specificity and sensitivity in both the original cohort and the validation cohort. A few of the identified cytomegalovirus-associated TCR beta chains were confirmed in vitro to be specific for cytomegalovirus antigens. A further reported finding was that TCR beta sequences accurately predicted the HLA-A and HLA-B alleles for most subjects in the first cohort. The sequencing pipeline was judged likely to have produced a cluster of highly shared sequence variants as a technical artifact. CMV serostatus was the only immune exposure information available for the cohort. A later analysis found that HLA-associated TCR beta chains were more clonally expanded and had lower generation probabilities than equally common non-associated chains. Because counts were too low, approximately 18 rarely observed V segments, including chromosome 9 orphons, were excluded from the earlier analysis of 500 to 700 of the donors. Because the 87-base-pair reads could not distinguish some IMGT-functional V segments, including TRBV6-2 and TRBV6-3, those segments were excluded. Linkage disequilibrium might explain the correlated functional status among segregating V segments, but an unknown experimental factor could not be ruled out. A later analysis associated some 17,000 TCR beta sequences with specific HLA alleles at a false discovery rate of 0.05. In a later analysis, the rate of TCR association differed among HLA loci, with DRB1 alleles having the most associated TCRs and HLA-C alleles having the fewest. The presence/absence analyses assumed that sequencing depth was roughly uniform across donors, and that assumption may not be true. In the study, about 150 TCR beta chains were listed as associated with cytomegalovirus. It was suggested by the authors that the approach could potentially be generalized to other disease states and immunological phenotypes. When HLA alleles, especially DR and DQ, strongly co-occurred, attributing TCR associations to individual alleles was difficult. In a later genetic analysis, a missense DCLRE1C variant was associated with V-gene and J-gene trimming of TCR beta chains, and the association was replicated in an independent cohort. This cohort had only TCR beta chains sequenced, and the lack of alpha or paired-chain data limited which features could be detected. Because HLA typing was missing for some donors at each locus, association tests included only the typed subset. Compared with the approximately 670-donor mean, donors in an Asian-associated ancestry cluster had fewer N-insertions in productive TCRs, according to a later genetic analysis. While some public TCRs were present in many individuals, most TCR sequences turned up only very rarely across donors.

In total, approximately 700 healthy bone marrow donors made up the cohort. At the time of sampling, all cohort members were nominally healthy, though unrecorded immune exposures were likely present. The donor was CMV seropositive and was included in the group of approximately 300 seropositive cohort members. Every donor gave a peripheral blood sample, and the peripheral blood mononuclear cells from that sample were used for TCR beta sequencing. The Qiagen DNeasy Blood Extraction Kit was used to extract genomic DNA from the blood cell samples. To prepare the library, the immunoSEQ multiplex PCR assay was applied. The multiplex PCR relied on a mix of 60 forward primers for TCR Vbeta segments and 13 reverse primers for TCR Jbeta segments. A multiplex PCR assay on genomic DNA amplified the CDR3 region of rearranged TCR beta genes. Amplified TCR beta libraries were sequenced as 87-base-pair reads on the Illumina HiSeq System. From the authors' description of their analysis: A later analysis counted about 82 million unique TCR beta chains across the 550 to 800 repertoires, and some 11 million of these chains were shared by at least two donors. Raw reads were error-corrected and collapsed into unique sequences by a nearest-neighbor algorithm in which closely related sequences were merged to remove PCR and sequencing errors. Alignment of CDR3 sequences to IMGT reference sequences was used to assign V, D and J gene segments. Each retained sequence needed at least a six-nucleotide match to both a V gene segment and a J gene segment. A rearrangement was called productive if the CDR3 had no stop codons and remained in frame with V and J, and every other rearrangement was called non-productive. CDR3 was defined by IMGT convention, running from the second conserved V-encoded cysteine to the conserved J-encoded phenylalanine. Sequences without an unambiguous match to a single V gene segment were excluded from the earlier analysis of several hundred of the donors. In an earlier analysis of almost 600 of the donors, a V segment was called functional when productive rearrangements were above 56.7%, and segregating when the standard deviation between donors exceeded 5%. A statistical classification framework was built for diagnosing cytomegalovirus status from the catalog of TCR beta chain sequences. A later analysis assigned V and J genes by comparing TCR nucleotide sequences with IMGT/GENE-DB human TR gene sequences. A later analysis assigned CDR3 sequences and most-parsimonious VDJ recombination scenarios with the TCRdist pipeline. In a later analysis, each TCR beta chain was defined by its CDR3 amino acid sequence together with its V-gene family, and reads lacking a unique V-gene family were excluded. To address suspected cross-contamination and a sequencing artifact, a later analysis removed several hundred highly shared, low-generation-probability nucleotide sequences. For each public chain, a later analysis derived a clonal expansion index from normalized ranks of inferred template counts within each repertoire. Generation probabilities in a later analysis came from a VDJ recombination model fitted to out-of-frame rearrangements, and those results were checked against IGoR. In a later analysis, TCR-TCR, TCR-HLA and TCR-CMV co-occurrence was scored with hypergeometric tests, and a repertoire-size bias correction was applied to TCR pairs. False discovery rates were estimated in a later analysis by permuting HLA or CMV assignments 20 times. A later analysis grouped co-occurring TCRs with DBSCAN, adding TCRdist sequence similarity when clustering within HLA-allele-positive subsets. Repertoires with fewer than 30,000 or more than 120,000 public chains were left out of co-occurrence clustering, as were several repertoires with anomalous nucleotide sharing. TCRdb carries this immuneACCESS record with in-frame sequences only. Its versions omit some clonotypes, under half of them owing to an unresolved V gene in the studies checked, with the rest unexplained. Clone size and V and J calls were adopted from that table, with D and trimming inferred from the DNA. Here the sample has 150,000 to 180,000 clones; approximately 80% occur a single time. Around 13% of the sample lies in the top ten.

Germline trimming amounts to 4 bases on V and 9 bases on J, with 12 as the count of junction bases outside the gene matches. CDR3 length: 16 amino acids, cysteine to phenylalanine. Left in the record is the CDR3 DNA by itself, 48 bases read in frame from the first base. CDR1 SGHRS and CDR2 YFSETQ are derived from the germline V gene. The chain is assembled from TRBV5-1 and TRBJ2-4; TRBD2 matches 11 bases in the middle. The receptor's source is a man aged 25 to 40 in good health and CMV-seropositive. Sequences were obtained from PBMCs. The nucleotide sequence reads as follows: TGCGCCAGCAGCGGCGCGGTAGCGGGAGGGGCGTTCATTCAGTACTTC. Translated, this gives CASSGAVAGGAFIQYF.